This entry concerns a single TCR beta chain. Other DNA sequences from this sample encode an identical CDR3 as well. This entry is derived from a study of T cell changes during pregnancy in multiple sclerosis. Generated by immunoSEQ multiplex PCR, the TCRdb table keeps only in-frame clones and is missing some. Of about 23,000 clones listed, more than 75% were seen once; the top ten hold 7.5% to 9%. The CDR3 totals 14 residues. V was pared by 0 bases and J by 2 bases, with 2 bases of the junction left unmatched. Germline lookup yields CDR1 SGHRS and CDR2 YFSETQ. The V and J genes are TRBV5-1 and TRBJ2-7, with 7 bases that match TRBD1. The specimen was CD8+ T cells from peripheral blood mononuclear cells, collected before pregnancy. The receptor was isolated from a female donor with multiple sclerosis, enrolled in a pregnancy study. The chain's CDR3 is CASSLGQGAYEQYF. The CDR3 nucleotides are TGCGCCAGCAGCTTGGGACAGGGAGCCTACGAGCAGTACTTC.